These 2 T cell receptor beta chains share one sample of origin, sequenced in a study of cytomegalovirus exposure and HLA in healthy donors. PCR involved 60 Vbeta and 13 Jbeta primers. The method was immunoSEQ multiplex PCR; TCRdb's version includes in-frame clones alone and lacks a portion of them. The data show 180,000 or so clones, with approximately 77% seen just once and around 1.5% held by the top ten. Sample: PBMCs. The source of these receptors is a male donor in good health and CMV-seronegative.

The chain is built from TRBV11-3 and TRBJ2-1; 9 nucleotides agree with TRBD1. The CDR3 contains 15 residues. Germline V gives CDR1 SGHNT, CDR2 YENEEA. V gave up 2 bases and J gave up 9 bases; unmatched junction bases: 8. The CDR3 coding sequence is TGTGCCAGCAGCTTATTATTGGGACAGGGAGGTGAGCAGTTCTTC. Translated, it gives CASSLLLGQGGEQFF.

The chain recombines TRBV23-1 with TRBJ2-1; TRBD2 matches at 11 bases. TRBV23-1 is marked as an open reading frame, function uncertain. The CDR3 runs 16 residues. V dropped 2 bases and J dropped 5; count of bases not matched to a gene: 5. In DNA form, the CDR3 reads TGCGCCAGCAGTCAAGGACTAGCGGGTTGGGACAATGAGCAGTTCTTC. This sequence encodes CASSQGLAGWDNEQFF.